This T cell receptor (beta chain) was profiled in a study of radiation and T cells in renal cell carcinoma. The treatment denotes: 15 Gy SBRT to primary tumor, nephrectomy 4 weeks later. CDR3 size: 14 residues. The germline CDR1 and CDR2 sequences are KGHSH and LQKENI. The table lists this clone with a few counts. One end of the junction is discordant with germline, which a read error may explain. Method: immunoSEQ multiplex PCR; TCRdb's copy keeps in-frame clones and lacks some. There are 7,000 to 9,500 clones in the sample; roughly 55% occur only once, and 19% lies in the top ten. Material: tumor tissue, obtained from a patient whose treatment included radiotherapy and nephrectomy. The clonotype comes from a man aged 55 to 69 with renal cell carcinoma. V usage is TRBV18 and J usage is TRBJ1-2; perhaps TRBD1 as D (5 bases). CDR3 region: CASSPQAGERGYTF. The DNA of the CDR3 is TGTGCCAGCTCGCCACAGGCGGGGGAGAGGGGCTACACCTTC.